Listed below are T cell receptor beta chains from one sample, sequenced in a study of T-cell reconstitution after alpha-beta-depleted transplantation in children. TCRdb recomputed calls from the PCR reads with MiXCR, one row per CDR3 protein. The sample yields approximately 1,000,000 distinct CDR3 sequences, less than 30% seen once. The sequencing here drew on PBMCs, mostly from graft donor cells, taken 360 days after TCRalphabeta/CD19-depleted stem cell transplant. The receptor set was obtained from a boy less than two years old who had a stem cell transplant for SCID, so the T cells may come from the graft donor. Each CDR3 is given without its conserved first and last residue. Fields, in order: V gene, CDR3 length, CDR3 protein.

V: TRBV20-1
length: 12
CDR3: SAQSGGRGQPQH

V: TRBV20-1
length: 12
CDR3: SAPQSAGGYEQY

V: TRBV9
length: 13
CDR3: ASSPSGAGAGELF

V: TRBV12-3/TRBV12-4
length: 10
CDR3: ASSSEDGELF

V: TRBV15
length: 14
CDR3: ATSRDEGLGNQPQH

V: TRBV27
length: 11
CDR3: ASSSRVYGEQF

V: TRBV7-9
length: 13
CDR3: ASSFWGQGADEQF

V: TRBV20-1
length: 11
CDR3: SASWRPSVEAF

V: TRBV5-1
length: 15
CDR3: ASSQIGGQFYQDTQY

V: TRBV2
length: 8
CDR3: ASGGQGAF

V: TRBV6-1
length: 12
CDR3: ASSWGAAHSPLH

V: TRBV6-1
length: 14
CDR3: ASRRQGRLYNSPLH

V: TRBV2
length: 13
CDR3: ASSSAKGPNSPLH

V: TRBV7-9
length: 13
CDR3: ASSQGGLNTDTQY

V: TRBV7-6
length: 12
CDR3: ASSLGDTGNTIY

V: TRBV29-1
length: 8
CDR3: SVEHGKQY

V: TRBV6-5
length: 12
CDR3: ASRLRRVETEAF

V: TRBV29-1
length: 12
CDR3: SVEGGKGPIEQF

V: TRBV4-3
length: 13
CDR3: ASSQEAFPDTEAF

V: TRBV7-6
length: 14
CDR3: ASSHRVGEGTDTQY

V: TRBV20-1
length: 9
CDR3: SADQGFRSY

V: TRBV12-3/TRBV12-4
length: 15
CDR3: ASSLVGRGLSDQPQH

V: TRBV12-3/TRBV12-4
length: 11
CDR3: ASRGRFNQPQH

V: TRBV9
length: 13
CDR3: ASSVGVSNTGELF

V: TRBV7-2
length: 15
CDR3: ASSLVRTSPNSYEQY

V: TRBV15
length: 11
CDR3: ATQGQGRYEQY

V: TRBV29-1
length: 11
CDR3: SVEGGVNTEAF

V: TRBV12-3/TRBV12-4
length: 13
CDR3: ASSLGGPGHYGYT

V: TRBV4-1
length: 12
CDR3: ASSQPGRTYEQY

V: TRBV9
length: 12
CDR3: ASRTGVVNSPLH

V: TRBV5-1
length: 15
CDR3: ASRGTADRVELETQY

V: TRBV3-1
length: 14
CDR3: ASSKPGRGRTGELF

V: TRBV20-1
length: 16
CDR3: SARGLAGGRPWQETQY

V: TRBV3-1
length: 12
CDR3: ASSQDPARNEQF

V: TRBV29-1
length: 12
CDR3: SVARARVAREQF

V: TRBV5-1
length: 12
CDR3: ASSHGQGADTQY

V: TRBV20-1
length: 12
CDR3: SARDVRSFSTQY

V: TRBV15
length: 15
CDR3: ATSRDRGRDLTDTQY

V: TRBV11-2
length: 11
CDR3: ASSLETDTEAF

V: TRBV28
length: 13
CDR3: ASSPMGISNQPQH

V: TRBV9
length: 12
CDR3: ASSVGSYSYEQY

V: TRBV28
length: 13
CDR3: ASRGGDFLYNEQF